The 4 T cell receptor beta chains listed next were all sequenced from one sample in a study of blood T cell repertoires in COVID-19. Here immunoSEQ multiplex PCR was the method, and the copy in TCRdb shows in-frame clones only, minus some. The sample holds about 50,000 clones, roughly nine tenths seen once. Sequencing input: peripheral blood. These receptors all come from a human donor with active COVID-19. The donor label of this sample is uncertain.

The chain joins TRBV13 to TRBJ2-3; D is possibly TRBD2 (7 bases). CDR1 and CDR2 from the germline V gene are PRHDT and FYEKMQ (reference sequence). This CDR3 contains 17 residues. V was clipped by 0 bases and J by 0 bases, with 13 bases between them. The CDR3 protein is CASSLGRRGPSTDTQYF. The CDR3, as DNA: TGTGCCAGCAGCTTAGGAAGGCGGGGGCCAAGCACAGATACGCAGTATTTT.

The rearrangement joins TRBV5-1 to TRBJ2-7; TRBD1 matches at 9 bases. This CDR3 is 16 amino acids long. The V and J ends lost 0 bases and 0 bases, in that order; junction bases with no gene match: 4. Germline values: CDR1 SGHRS, CDR2 YFSETQ. CDR3 region: CASSLGGTGISYEQYF. The CDR3 DNA is TGCGCCAGCAGCTTGGGGGGGACAGGGATCTCCTACGAGCAGTACTTC.

The chain links TRBV5-4 to TRBJ2-1, with TRBD2 as a possible D gene (6 bases). This CDR3 contains 16 residues. Per the germline V gene, CDR1 is SGHNT and CDR2 is YYREEE (reference sequence). V was shortened by 0 bases and J by 4 bases, with 14 bases between the two germline ends. CDR3 nucleotides: TGTGCCAGCAGCTTGGGAGGAGGGTCCCAGTACAATGAGCAGTTCTTC. This codes for CASSLGGGSQYNEQFF.

The rearrangement links TRBV5-5 to TRBJ2-2; 7 nucleotides agree with TRBD2. The germline V gene has CDR1 SGHKS and CDR2 YYEKEE (reference sequence). Losses at the gene ends were 3 bases for V and 1 base for J; bases not matched to a gene: 3. The CDR3 spans 15 residues. In nucleotides, the CDR3 is TGTGCCAGCAGCTCCAGCGGGGTGAACACCGGGGAGCTGTTTTTT. Protein product: CASSSSGVNTGELFF. Full variable domain (remainder filled in from reference TRBV5-5 and TRBJ2-2): DAGVTQSPTHLIKTRGQQVTLRCSPISGHKSVSWYQQVLGQGPQFIFQYYEKEERGRGNFPDRFSARQFPNYSSELNVNALLLGDSALYLCASSSSGVNTGELFFGEGSRLTVL.